The T cell receptor (beta chain) under discussion was sequenced for a study of T cells in Graves' hyperthyroidism and ophthalmopathy. Study-wide results and caveats: Stable hyperthyroidism was told apart from ophthalmopathy by a model built on 13 V-J features. Most thyroid clonotypes that were expanded above 0.001 also turned up in blood.

This clonotype was detected only a few times. Its specificity is unknown. This CDR3 comprises 14 residues. Germline V gene data show CDR1 as MNHEY and CDR2 as SVGAGI. Trimming left V 2 bases short and J 1 base short, with 5 bases between. Subjects with ophthalmopathy showed a Clinical Activity Score no lower than 3, a NOSPECS grade no lower than 4, and a duration shorter than 3 months. Each 10 ml fresh peripheral blood draw supplied the PBMCs. Authors of the study amplified TCR beta CDR3 regions from RNA transcripts. HTBI primers were the set used in a first-round RT-PCR of the TCR CDR3. Via MiXCR, TCRdb re-called the multiplex PCR reads, giving one row per CDR3 protein. The sample lists 360,000 or so distinct CDR3 sequences; nearly 15% were seen once.

The chain employs TRBV6-5 and TRBJ2-2; D is uncertain. This TCR came from an older woman with Graves' ophthalmopathy. Specimen: blood. The CDR3 region is CASSYRQNTGELFF. In DNA form, the CDR3 reads TGTGCCAGCAGTTACCGGCAGAACACCGGGGAGCTGTTTTTT.